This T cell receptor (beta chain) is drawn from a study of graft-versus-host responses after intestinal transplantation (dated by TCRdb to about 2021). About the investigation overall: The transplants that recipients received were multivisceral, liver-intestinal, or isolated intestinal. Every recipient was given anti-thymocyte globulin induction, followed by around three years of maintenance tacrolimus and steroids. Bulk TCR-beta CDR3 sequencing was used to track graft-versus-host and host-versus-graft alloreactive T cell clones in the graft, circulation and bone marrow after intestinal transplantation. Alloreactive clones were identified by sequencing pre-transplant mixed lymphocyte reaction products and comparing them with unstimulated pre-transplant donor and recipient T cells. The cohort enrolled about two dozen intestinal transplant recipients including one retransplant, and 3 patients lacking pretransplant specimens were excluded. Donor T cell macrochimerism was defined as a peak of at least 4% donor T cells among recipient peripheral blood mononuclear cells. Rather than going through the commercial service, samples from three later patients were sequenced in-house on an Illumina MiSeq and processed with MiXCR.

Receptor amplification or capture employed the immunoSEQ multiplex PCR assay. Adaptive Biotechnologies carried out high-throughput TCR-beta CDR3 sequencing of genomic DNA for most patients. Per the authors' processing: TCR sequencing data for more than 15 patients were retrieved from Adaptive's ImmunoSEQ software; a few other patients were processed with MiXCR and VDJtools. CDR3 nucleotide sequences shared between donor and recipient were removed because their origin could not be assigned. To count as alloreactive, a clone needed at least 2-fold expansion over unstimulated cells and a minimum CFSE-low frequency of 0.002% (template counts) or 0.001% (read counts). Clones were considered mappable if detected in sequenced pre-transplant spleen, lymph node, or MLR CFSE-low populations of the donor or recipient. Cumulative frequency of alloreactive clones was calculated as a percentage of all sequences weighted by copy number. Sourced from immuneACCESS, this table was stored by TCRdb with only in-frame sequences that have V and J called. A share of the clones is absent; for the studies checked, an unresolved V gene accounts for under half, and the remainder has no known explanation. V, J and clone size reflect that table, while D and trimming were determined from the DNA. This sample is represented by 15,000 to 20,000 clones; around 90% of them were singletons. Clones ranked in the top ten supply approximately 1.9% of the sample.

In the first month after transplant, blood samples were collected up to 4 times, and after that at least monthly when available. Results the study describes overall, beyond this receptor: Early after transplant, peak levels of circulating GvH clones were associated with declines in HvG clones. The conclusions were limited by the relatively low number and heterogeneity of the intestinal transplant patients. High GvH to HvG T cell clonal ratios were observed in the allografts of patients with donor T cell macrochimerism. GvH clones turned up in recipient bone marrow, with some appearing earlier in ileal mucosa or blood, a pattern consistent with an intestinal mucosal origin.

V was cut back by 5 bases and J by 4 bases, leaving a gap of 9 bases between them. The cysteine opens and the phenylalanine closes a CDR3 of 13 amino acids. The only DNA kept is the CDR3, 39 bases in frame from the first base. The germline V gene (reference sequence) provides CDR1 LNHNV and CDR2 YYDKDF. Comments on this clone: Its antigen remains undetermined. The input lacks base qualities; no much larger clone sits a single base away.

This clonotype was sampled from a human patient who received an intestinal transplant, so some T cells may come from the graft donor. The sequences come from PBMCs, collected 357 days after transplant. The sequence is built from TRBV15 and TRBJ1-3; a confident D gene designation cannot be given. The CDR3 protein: CATSGEKGNTIYF. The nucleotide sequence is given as TGTGCCACCAGCGGGGAGAAGGGAAACACCATATATTTT.